These 9 T cell receptor beta chains were sequenced from one sample in a study of cytomegalovirus exposure and HLA in healthy donors. The PCR ran on 60 Vbeta and 13 Jbeta primers. The protocol was immunoSEQ multiplex PCR, while the TCRdb copy is restricted to in-frame clones and leaves out a portion. Of about 210,000 clones listed, approximately 80% are singletons. Specimen: PBMCs. These receptors were collected from a young woman in good health and CMV-seropositive.

In nucleotides, the CDR3 is TGTGCCGCTCGGACAGGGATTAATTCACCCCTCCACTTT. This gives the protein CAARTGINSPLHF. The chain uses TRBV28 and TRBJ1-6; TRBD1 aligns across 8 bases. The CDR3 contains 13 residues. Germline V gene sequence: CDR1 MDHEN, CDR2 SYDVKM. J gave up 6 bases and V 11 bases, and 6 bases lay outside the gene matches.

There are a few counts of this clone. V usage is TRBV13 and J usage is TRBJ2-2; D is perhaps TRBD2 (7 bases). The CDR3 spans 15 residues. The germline gives CDR1 PRHDT, CDR2 FYEKMQ (reference sequence). V lost 5 bases, J lost 5 bases, and 15 bases lay in between. CDR3 sequence reads: CASSPREGGTGELFF. CDR3 bases: TGTGCCAGCAGCCCCAGGGAGGGGGGGACCGGGGAGCTGTTTTTT. The full variable domain, in which reference TRBV13 and TRBJ2-2 provide the parts outside the CDR3, is AAGVIQSPRHLIKEKRETATLKCYPIPRHDTVYWYQQGPGQDPQFLISFYEKMQSDKGSIPDRFSAQQFSDYHSELNMSSLELGDSALYFCASSPREGGTGELFFGEGSRLTVL.

This chain connects TRBV12-5 to TRBJ2-2; D perhaps matches TRBD1 (6 bases). The CDR3 runs to 16 residues. The V gene's germline CDR1 is LGHNT and CDR2 FRNRAP. The V gene lost 0 bases and the J gene lost 1 base, with 9 bases spanning the gap. CDR3 loop: CASGLVLGGNTGELFF. In DNA form, the CDR3 reads TGTGCTAGTGGTTTGGTATTAGGGGGGAACACCGGGGAGCTGTTTTTT.

V is TRBV7-9 and J is TRBJ1-2, with a possible D match to TRBD1 (5 bases). There are 14 residues in the CDR3. The V gene lost 4 bases and the J gene lost 8 bases, with 17 bases spanning the gap. Germline values: CDR1 SEHNR, CDR2 FQNEAQ (reference sequence). This CDR3 reads CASSYLSGQGGYTF. CDR3 in DNA: TGTGCCAGCAGCTACCTATCAGGTCAGGGAGGCTACACCTTC.

This sequence joins TRBV29-1 and TRBJ2-5; D is ambiguous. The CDR3 length is 13 residues. Germline V gene lookup returns CDR1 SQVTM and CDR2 ANQGSEA. Trimming cost V 4 bases and J 1 base, with 10 bases left between them. CDR3 nucleotide sequence: TGCAGCGTTGCAGGCCTTTCCCAAGAGACCCAGTACTTC. Translating gives CSVAGLSQETQYF.

This chain uses TRBV7-3 with TRBJ1-5; D is ambiguous. Germline V gene sequence: CDR1 SGHTA, CDR2 FQGTGA. The V gene lost 8 bases and the J gene lost 2 bases, with 10 bases spanning the gap. The CDR3 runs to 13 residues. The CDR3 region has the DNA TGTGCCAGCGGGAGTTCTGGCAATCAGCCCCAGCATTTT. Protein: CASGSSGNQPQHF.

J is TRBJ2-7 and V is TRBV9; D not certain. Germline loops: CDR1 SGDLS, CDR2 YYNGEE. The length of the CDR3 is 14 residues. With 1 base removed from V and 2 bases from J, the gap between germline ends came to 10 bases. The chain's CDR3 is CASSVTPGTYEQYF. The CDR3 DNA reads TGTGCCAGCAGCGTAACTCCAGGTACCTACGAGCAGTACTTC.

This clone was seen a handful of times. This CDR3 reads CASSPHPQPSTDTQYF. The DNA for the CDR3 is TGTGCCAGCAGTCCCCATCCACAGCCAAGCACAGATACGCAGTATTTT. V and J are TRBV5-6 and TRBJ2-3; D not resolved. V was pared by 5 bases and J by 0 bases, with 16 bases between. The CDR3 runs 16 residues. The germline gives CDR1 SGHDT, CDR2 YYEEEE.

This sequence joins TRBV4-1 and TRBJ2-7; tentatively, D is TRBD2 (6 bases). V gave up 4 bases and J gave up 5 bases, with 9 bases separating them. Looked up from germline, CDR1 is MGHRA and CDR2 is YSYEKL. This CDR3 has 12 residues. This CDR3 reads CASSRGGDEQYF. DNA of the CDR3: TGCGCCAGCAGCCGCGGAGGGGACGAGCAGTACTTC.